These 14 T cell receptor beta chains originate from one sample sequenced in a study of regulatory T cells in long-lasting Graves disease. To make TCR beta libraries, researchers used iRepertoire HTBI primers and Arm-PCR of CDR3 regions. One entry per CDR3 protein results from TCRdb running MiXCR on the multiplex PCR reads. Of roughly 490,000 distinct CDR3 sequences listed, 22% were seen once; the top ten hold roughly 13%. Time point here: persistent/refractory GD, antithyroid drugs over 5 years with positive TRAb. Construction of the TCR library relied on RNA isolated from PBMCs. The material was peripheral blood mononuclear cells (PBMCs), obtained when the disease was refractory, from a patient treated with antithyroid drugs. These receptors all come from a female donor with Graves disease.

The chain couples TRBV6-1 to TRBJ1-1; D might be TRBD1 (5 bases). Between the trimmed V and J ends, which lost 2 bases and 4 bases, there was a span of 17 bases. The CDR3 consists of 16 residues. Germline CDR1 is MNHNS and CDR2 is SASEGT. CDR3 bases: TGTGCCAGCAGTGAATTGGGGGGTACTAGTTCCACTGAAGCTTTCTTT. Its protein product is CASSELGGTSSTEAFF.

This clonotype was observed a handful of times. The rearrangement joins TRBV28 to TRBJ2-3, with D maybe TRBD2 (5 bases). V was cut by 4 bases and J by 6 bases, with 8 bases left in between. CDR3 length: 12 residues. Per the germline V gene, CDR1 is MDHEN and CDR2 is SYDVKM. In DNA form, the CDR3 reads TGTGCCAGCAGTTCCCAGCGGGATACGCAGTATTTT. Its protein is CASSSQRDTQYF.

This chain links TRBV3-1 with TRBJ2-4; 9 bases align to TRBD2. With 1 base clipped from V and 8 bases from J, the junction kept 3 bases outside the gene matches. This CDR3 comprises 14 residues. Germline CDR1 reads LGHDT; CDR2 reads YNNKEL (reference sequence). The CDR3 nucleotides are TGTGCCAGCAGCCAAGCTAGCGGGACGGACATTCAGTACTTC. Translating it yields CASSQASGTDIQYF.

The table lists this clonotype with many counts. The genes are TRBV5-1 and TRBJ1-4, with unresolved D. Trimming stripped 0 bases from V and 5 bases from J, with 11 bases between. This CDR3 has 15 amino acids. Per germline, CDR1 SGHRS and CDR2 YFSETQ. The CDR3 spells CASSLVESTNEKLFF. As DNA, the CDR3 is TGCGCCAGCAGCTTGGTCGAAAGCACAAATGAAAAACTGTTTTTT.

Ten or more counts support this clonotype. This chain links TRBV6-1 with TRBJ1-2; no clear D gene. V was trimmed by 7 bases and J by 3 bases, leaving 12 bases between them. Germline assignment: CDR1 MNHNS and CDR2 SASEGT. CDR3 length equals 13 residues. The CDR3 sequence: CASTKGRDYGYTF. The CDR3 bases are TGTGCCAGCACCAAAGGGAGGGACTATGGCTACACCTTC.

In its sample, this clonotype was seen many times. The rearrangement joins TRBV10-3 to TRBJ1-1; TRBD1 matches at 9 bases. The length of the CDR3 is 17 residues. The V segment lost 4 bases and the J segment 0 bases; nucleotides outside the gene matches: 9. Germline assignment: CDR1 ENHRY and CDR2 SYGVKD. CDR3 loop: CAISGGGQGPMNTEAFF. In DNA form, the CDR3 reads TGTGCCATCAGTGGAGGGGGACAGGGTCCAATGAACACTGAAGCTTTCTTT.

The CDR3 sequence is CASSSTGWVGTEAFF. The CDR3 DNA reads as TGTGCCAGCAGCTCGACAGGGTGGGTCGGCACTGAAGCTTTCTTT. V is TRBV7-9 and J is TRBJ1-1; 7 bases agree with TRBD1. V dropped 4 bases and J dropped 4; count of bases not matched to a gene: 9. The CDR3 sequence is 15 residues long. Germline assignment: CDR1 SEHNR and CDR2 FQNEAQ (reference sequence).

A few counts support this clonotype. The rearrangement uses TRBV5-6 and TRBJ1-4; 8 nucleotides line up with TRBD1. Germline CDR1 reads SGHDT; CDR2 reads YYEEEE. The CDR3 covers 14 residues. Unmatched junction bases numbered 4, after V lost 3 bases and J lost 6 bases. In DNA, the CDR3 is TGTGCCAGCAGCTCGCTGACAGGGGATGAAAAACTGTTTTTT. Its protein is CASSSLTGDEKLFF.

This clonotype appeared many times. The chain carries TRBV7-2 and TRBJ1-2; D is unclear. Trimming took off 7 bases at V and 8 bases at J, with 20 bases between the two ends. This CDR3 comprises 14 residues. The germline V gene has CDR1 SGHTA and CDR2 FQGNSA. CDR3 sequence (DNA): TGTGCCAGCACCCCTTACAGTGGAAATGGCGGCTACACCTTC. This encodes CASTPYSGNGGYTF.

The genes are TRBV7-3 and TRBJ2-2; 10 positions agree with TRBD1. Germline CDR1 SGHTA, CDR2 FQGTGA. J lost 6 bases, V lost 4 bases, and 5 bases had no gene match. The CDR3 is made up of 15 amino acids. As DNA, the CDR3 is TGTGCCAGCAGCTCGACAGGGGGCGCATCCGGGGAGCTGTTTTTT. This sequence encodes CASSSTGGASGELFF.

This clonotype was observed at least ten times. The V and J genes are TRBV10-3 and TRBJ2-7; D might be TRBD1 (6 bases). Trimming took off 10 bases at V and 5 bases at J, with 21 bases between the two ends. This CDR3 spans 14 amino acids. The germline V gene encodes CDR1 ENHRY and CDR2 SYGVKD. In DNA, the CDR3 is TGTGCCACCCGCTCCCCCGGACAGATCAACGAGCAGTACTTC. Translation: CATRSPGQINEQYF.

This clonotype was found many times. This chain connects TRBV20-1 to TRBJ1-5; the D gene is possibly TRBD1 (6 bases). From germline, CDR1 is DFQATT and CDR2 SNEGSKA (reference sequence). The CDR3 runs 15 residues. V was pared by 3 bases and J by 6 bases, with 18 bases between. The CDR3, as DNA: TGCAGTGCTAGTGGGGGGCAGGGGCCAACTCAGCCCCAGCATTTT. Its translation: CSASGGQGPTQPQHF.

This clonotype appeared a few times. This chain connects TRBV5-5 to TRBJ2-2; 16 bases map to TRBD2. This CDR3 contains 18 residues. Germline V gene data show CDR1 as SGHKS and CDR2 as YYEKEE (reference sequence). The V segment lost 5 bases and the J segment 4 bases; nucleotides outside the gene matches: 8. As DNA, the CDR3 is TGTGCCAGCAGGTCCGGGACTAGCGGGGGGGCTAGCACCGGGGAGCTGTTTTTT. Translating gives CASRSGTSGGASTGELFF. Variable domain in full (rest from reference TRBV5-5 and TRBJ2-2): DAGVTQSPTHLIKTRGQQVTLRCSPISGHKSVSWYQQVLGQGPQFIFQYYEKEERGRGNFPDRFSARQFPNYSSELNVNALLLGDSALYLCASRSGTSGGASTGELFFGEGSRLTVL.

The gene calls are TRBV6-1 and TRBJ2-5, with D possibly TRBD2 on 5 matching bases. Germline V gives CDR1 MNHNS, CDR2 SASEGT. The CDR3 sequence is 13 residues long. V was trimmed by 6 bases and J by 1 base, leaving 9 bases between them. Here the CDR3 DNA reads TGTGCCAGCAGGCGTACTAGCCAAGAGACCCAGTACTTC. Translation: CASRRTSQETQYF.